These 9 T cell receptor beta chains originate from one sample sequenced in a study of Ad26.COV2.S vaccination and SARS-CoV-2 variants. Treatment in this sample: approximately 18 received Ad26.COV2.S at low or high dose, single or two shots; 5 received placebo; per-sample allocation not given. Sample collection was performed on day 63 after the first vaccine or placebo injection. Method: immunoSEQ multiplex PCR; TCRdb's copy keeps in-frame clones and lacks some. The sample lists about 350,000 clones, around 83% occurring once. Sequencing used peripheral blood, obtained in a trial of Ad26.COV2.S vaccine versus placebo. The receptor source for this set is a person aged 18-65 years who received the Ad26.COV2.S COVID-19 vaccine or a placebo.

The chain combines TRBV10-3 with TRBJ2-7; D possibly corresponds to TRBD2 (6 bases). The germline gives CDR1 ENHRY, CDR2 SYGVKD. The CDR3 sequence is 15 residues long. Between the trimmed V and J ends, which lost 6 bases and 2 bases, there was a span of 17 bases. In DNA, the CDR3 is TGTGCCATCAGCGCGGACTACGAACGGCCCTACGAGCAGTACTTC. It translates to CAISADYERPYEQYF.

The chain links TRBV28 to TRBJ1-2; no clear D gene. This CDR3 region has 12 residues. V was cut by 3 bases and J by 5 bases, with 7 bases left in between. Germline loops: CDR1 MDHEN, CDR2 SYDVKM. Written as DNA, the CDR3 is TGTGCCAGCAGTTTGCCCGGGTATGGCTACACCTTC. Protein sequence: CASSLPGYGYTF.

This clone turned up a few times. The V and J genes are TRBV6-2 or TRBV6-3 and TRBJ1-1, with D perhaps matching TRBD1 (5 bases). V was pared by 0 bases and J by 6 bases, with 14 bases between. CDR3 length: 15 residues. Per the germline V gene, CDR1 is MNHEY and CDR2 is SVGEGT. DNA of the CDR3: TGTGCCAGCAGTTACTCCCCGGGACGGCGCCCTGAAGCTTTCTTT. Its translation is CASSYSPGRRPEAFF.

The V call is TRBV5-1, the J call TRBJ1-2; 9 bases fit TRBD1. J was trimmed by 2 bases and V by 4 bases; bases with no gene match: 3. The CDR3 contains 14 residues. The V gene's germline CDR1 is SGHRS and CDR2 YFSETQ. Here the CDR3 reads CASSPDRGNYGYTF. CDR3 coding DNA: TGCGCCAGCAGCCCGGACAGGGGAAACTATGGCTACACCTTC.

This chain connects TRBV19 to TRBJ2-3; D is possibly TRBD1 (5 bases). V shed 3 bases and J shed 0 bases, with 10 bases lying between them. The CDR3 is made up of 15 amino acids. The germline CDR1 and CDR2 sequences are LNHDA and SQIVND (reference sequence). Here the CDR3 reads CASSITRVSTDTQYF. The DNA for the CDR3 is TGTGCCAGTAGTATCACCAGGGTTAGCACAGATACGCAGTATTTT.

The chain is built from TRBV7-8 and TRBJ1-2; 10 nucleotides match TRBD1. The V and J ends lost 1 base and 7 bases, in that order; junction bases with no gene match: 12. This CDR3 contains 17 residues. From germline, CDR1 is SGHVS and CDR2 FQNEAQ. The CDR3 loop is CASSLEPGQGILGGYTF. The CDR3 nucleotides read TGTGCCAGCAGCTTAGAACCGGGACAGGGGATTCTAGGTGGCTACACCTTC.

The chain is built from TRBV10-1 and TRBJ2-7, with a weak D call TRBD1 (5 bases). V shed 5 bases and J shed 0 bases, with 14 bases lying between them. Germline V gives CDR1 WNHNN, CDR2 SYGVQD (reference sequence). The CDR3 has 15 amino acids. CDR3 residues: CASSINAGISYEQYF. The DNA of the CDR3 is TGCGCCAGCAGTATAAATGCAGGGATCTCCTACGAGCAGTACTTC.

The chain joins TRBV5-1 to TRBJ2-7; perhaps TRBD1 as D (6 bases). Germline V gene sequence: CDR1 SGHRS, CDR2 YFSETQ. Trimming cost V 2 bases and J 5 bases, with 17 bases left between them. This CDR3 has 15 amino acids. The DNA of the CDR3 is TGCGCCAGCAGCTTAGATACATCAGGGGCGGACGAGCAGTACTTC. Protein product: CASSLDTSGADEQYF.

The chain's CDR3 is CASIASGRTYEQYF. CDR3 coding DNA: TGTGCCAGCATCGCAAGCGGGAGAACCTACGAGCAGTACTTC. This chain joins TRBV5-8 and TRBJ2-7; 8 bases match TRBD2. The length of the CDR3 is 14 residues. From germline, CDR1 is SGHTS and CDR2 YDEGEE. The V and J ends lost 6 bases and 2 bases, in that order; junction bases with no gene match: 7. Full variable domain (rest looked up from reference TRBV5-8 and TRBJ2-7): EAGVTQSPTHLIKTRGQQATLRCSPISGHTSVYWYQQALGLGLQFLLWYDEGEERNRGNFPPRFSGRQFPNYSSELNVNALELEDSALYLCASIASGRTYEQYFGPGTRLTVT.